The rows below give T cell receptor beta chains drawn from one sample of a study of technical replicates of blood from several donors. The data were produced by immunoSEQ multiplex PCR, yet TCRdb's version contains in-frame clones alone and is incomplete. This table holds around 68,000 clones, nearly 98% found once. The sequenced sample consisted of T cells isolated from PBMCs. These TCRs come from a human donor in good health. CDR3s include the opening cysteine and the closing phenylalanine or tryptophan. The D gene is left open where the match is weak. Only part of the rows carry a size: once, few, many, or a class if the clone is expanded.

d_call	v_call	j_call	clone_size	cdr3_nt	cdr3_aa
TRBD2	TRBV27	TRBJ2-1	NA	TGTGCCAGCAGTCTAGCGGGAGAAAGAGGTGAGCAGTTCTTC	CASSLAGERGEQFF
NA	TRBV6-1	TRBJ1-5	NA	TGTGCCAGCAGTGAATTAACTTACCTCGCGGGCAATCAGCCCCAGCATTTT	CASSELTYLAGNQPQHF
TRBD1	TRBV9	TRBJ2-2	NA	TGTGCCAGCAGCGCACCGGGACAGGGGATCACCGGGGAGCTGTTTTTT	CASSAPGQGITGELFF
NA	TRBV20-1	TRBJ1-1	NA	TGCAGTGCTAGAGAGAACCTTAGAGCTTTCTTT	CSARENLRAFF
TRBD1	TRBV6-5	TRBJ2-3	NA	TGTGCCAGCAGGCCGGACAGGCCAGATACGCAGTATTTT	CASRPDRPDTQYF
NA	TRBV30	TRBJ1-2	NA	TGTGCCTGGAGTGTACTATCCAGTCCTAACTATGGCTACACCTTC	CAWSVLSSPNYGYTF
NA	TRBV25-1	TRBJ2-7	NA	TGTGCCAGCAGTGACCCCCGCTACGAGCAGTACTTC	CASSDPRYEQYF
NA	TRBV4-3	TRBJ1-2	once	TGCGCCAGCAGCCAAGTGGGCAGTGGCTATGGCTACACCTTC	CASSQVGSGYGYTF
NA	TRBV2	TRBJ2-1	NA	TGTGCCAGCAGTGAGTCTCCTTCCTCCTACAATGAGCAGTTCTTC	CASSESPSSYNEQFF
TRBD1	TRBV30	TRBJ1-5	NA	TGTGCCTGGGGTCCGGGACAGGGATTCTTTAGCAATCAGCCCCAGCATTTT	CAWGPGQGFFSNQPQHF
NA	TRBV10-3	TRBJ2-7	NA	TGTGCCATCGGAGGAGCGGTTAGCTCCTACGAGCAGTACTTC	CAIGGAVSSYEQYF
NA	TRBV7-9	TRBJ2-7	NA	TGTGCCAGCAGGGGAAGCGGCTACGAGCAGTACTTC	CASRGSGYEQYF
NA	TRBV29-1	TRBJ1-3	NA	TGCAGCGTTGGAACACAGGAGTCTGGAAACACCATATATTTT	CSVGTQESGNTIYF
TRBD1	TRBV7-8	TRBJ1-5	NA	TGTGCCAGCAGCTTTAACCGGGACAGGAGGAATCAGCCCCAGCATTTT	CASSFNRDRRNQPQHF
NA	TRBV19	TRBJ1-1	NA	TGTGCCAGTAGTCCCTGGACACAGTACACTGAAGCTTTCTTT	CASSPWTQYTEAFF
TRBD1	TRBV9	TRBJ2-3	NA	TGTGCCAGCAGCGCTGATCCGGGACAGGGGGCGAGAGATACGCAGTATTTT	CASSADPGQGARDTQYF
NA	TRBV15	TRBJ1-5	NA	TGTGCCACCAGCAGAGAAGCGGGCCGGGCCCAGCATTTT	CATSREAGRAQHF
TRBD1	TRBV5-1	TRBJ1-2	NA	TGCGCCAGCAGCTCCGACAGGGACCCTAACTATGGCTACACCTTC	CASSSDRDPNYGYTF
NA	TRBV7-9	TRBJ2-1	NA	TGTGCCAGCAGCTTAGGGGCGGGTGAGCAGTTCTTC	CASSLGAGEQFF
TRBD2	TRBV30	TRBJ2-1	few	TGTGCCTGGAGTGGGGGTGGGTGGACCGGGACTAGCAATGAGCAGTTCTTC	CAWSGGGWTGTSNEQFF
TRBD1	TRBV12-5	TRBJ2-1	NA	TGTGCTAGTGGTTCGGACAGGGCAGATGAGCAGTTCTTC	CASGSDRADEQFF
NA	TRBV9	TRBJ1-1	NA	TGTGCCAGCAGCGTACAGGTAAACACTGAAGCTTTCTTT	CASSVQVNTEAFF